The rows below give T cell receptor beta chains drawn from one sample of a study of blood T cell repertoires in COVID-19. Clones were read by immunoSEQ multiplex PCR, and TCRdb kept only the in-frame ones, dropping some. This sample carries roughly 250,000 clones, roughly 90% of them seen once, and the ten largest clones take around 3%. Sequencing used PBMCs or T cells enriched from blood (not recorded which). The receptors come from a woman in her forties or fifties who had recovered from COVID-19. The CDR3 runs from the conserved cysteine through the conserved F or W. A D gene is named only where the DNA matches it firmly. Expanded clones are given a class, and other clones once, few, many or no size at all.

TRBJ2-5 TRBV7-9 . . CASRPVLVAQETQYF TGTGCCAGCAGACCCGTACTAGTGGCACAAGAGACCCAGTACTTC
TRBJ1-2 TRBV4-3 . . CASSQDPQSLFYGYTF TGCGCCAGCAGCCAAGATCCCCAGTCCCTTTTCTATGGCTACACCTTC
TRBJ2-1 TRBV28 . . CASSLYGSGRGTRNEQFF TGTGCCAGCAGTTTATACGGCAGTGGCAGGGGAACGCGAAATGAGCAGTTCTTC
TRBJ1-2 TRBV29-1 . . CSVGSGYGYTF TGCAGCGTTGGCTCCGGCTATGGCTACACCTTC
TRBJ1-1 TRBV25-1 . . CASSEYGTSNTEAFF TGTGCCAGCAGTGAATACGGGACATCGAACACTGAAGCTTTCTTT
TRBJ2-7 TRBV11-2 few . CASSLGQFVSLVQNEQYF TGTGCCAGCAGCTTAGGGCAGTTTGTGTCCTTGGTTCAAAACGAGCAGTACTTC
TRBJ1-2 TRBV29-1 . TRBD1 CSVFASGTENGYTF TGCAGCGTATTTGCTTCCGGGACAGAGAATGGCTACACCTTC
TRBJ1-1 TRBV7-9 . TRBD1 CASSNRQGNTEAFF TGTGCCAGCAGCAACCGACAGGGCAACACTGAAGCTTTCTTT
TRBJ1-4 TRBV5-8 . . CASRWSGVLDEKLFF TGTGCCAGCAGATGGTCGGGGGTTTTGGATGAAAAACTGTTTTTT
TRBJ1-3 TRBV5-1 . TRBD1 CASSLQGSDSGNTIYF TGCGCCAGCAGCTTACAGGGGAGCGACTCTGGAAACACCATATATTTT
TRBJ2-4 TRBV27 . TRBD1 CASSAPGQGRSKNIQYF TGTGCCAGCAGTGCTCCGGGACAGGGCCGGTCCAAAAACATTCAGTACTTC
TRBJ2-2 TRBV30 . . CAWGGLRLNTGELFF TGTGCCTGGGGGGGACTCCGCCTGAACACCGGGGAGCTGTTTTTT
TRBJ1-1 TRBV29-1 . . CSALRGSTEAFF TGCAGCGCCTTGAGGGGGTCCACTGAAGCTTTCTTT
TRBJ2-7 TRBV4-3 once . CASSQGGGGNGEQYF TGCGCCAGCAGCCAAGGAGGGGGAGGGAACGGCGAGCAGTACTTC
TRBJ1-6 TRBV7-2 . . CASSSRRQPNSPLHF TGTGCCAGCAGCTCGAGGAGGCAACCTAATTCACCCCTCCACTTT
TRBJ1-1 TRBV7-2 . . CASSLVGNTEAFF TGTGCCAGCAGCTTAGTGGGCAACACTGAAGCTTTCTTT
TRBJ1-2 TRBV4-3 . . CASSQSGRGYGYTF TGCGCCAGCAGCCAGAGTGGCAGGGGATATGGCTACACCTTC
TRBJ2-7 TRBV6-5 . TRBD1 CASTPGTGLYEQYF TGTGCCAGCACTCCAGGGACAGGGCTCTACGAGCAGTACTTC
TRBJ2-5 TRBV4-3 . TRBD2 CASSRAGALADKETQYF TGCGCCAGCAGCCGGGCCGGTGCGCTAGCGGATAAAGAGACCCAGTACTTC
TRBJ2-1 TRBV4-3 . . CASSQHTEFPYNEQFF TGCGCCAGCAGCCAACATACAGAGTTTCCCTACAATGAGCAGTTCTTC
TRBJ1-1 TRBV28 . TRBD1 CASSLWTGANTEAFF TGTGCCAGCAGTTTATGGACAGGGGCAAACACTGAAGCTTTCTTT
TRBJ1-5 TRBV19 . TRBD1 CASSTRNRGGLYSNQPQHF TGTGCCAGTAGTACCCGGAACAGGGGGGGCCTCTATAGCAATCAGCCCCAGCATTTT
TRBJ2-2 TRBV3-1/TRBV3-2 . . CASKYRENTGELFF TGTGCCAGCAAGTACAGGGAAAACACCGGGGAGCTGTTTTTT
TRBJ2-7 TRBV11-2 . TRBD2 CASSLAASGRVYEQYF TGTGCCAGCAGCTTAGCTGCTAGCGGGAGGGTTTACGAGCAGTACTTC
TRBJ2-5 TRBV18 . . CASSLQGRSETQYF TGTGCCAGCTCACTACAGGGACGGTCGGAGACCCAGTACTTC
TRBJ1-4 TRBV7-2 once . CASSLAWGVNEKLFF TGTGCCAGCAGCTTAGCGTGGGGGGTTAATGAAAAACTGTTTTTT
TRBJ2-5 TRBV5-1 . TRBD2 CASSNSGSGIPETQYF TGCGCCAGCAGCAATAGCGGGAGCGGGATCCCGGAGACCCAGTACTTC
TRBJ2-1 TRBV7-2 . TRBD2 CASSLREGLNEQFF TGTGCCAGCAGCTTACGGGAGGGCCTCAATGAGCAGTTCTTC
TRBJ2-7 TRBV7-8 . TRBD1 CASSLGHRGYEQYF TGTGCCAGCAGCTTAGGTCACAGGGGCTACGAGCAGTACTTC
TRBJ2-5 TRBV28 . TRBD1 CASTRDSKRETQYF TGTGCCAGCACCCGGGACAGCAAGCGGGAGACCCAGTACTTC
TRBJ2-2 TRBV19 . TRBD1 CASSPGTAMTTGELFF TGTGCCAGTAGTCCCGGGACAGCCATGACCACCGGGGAGCTGTTTTTT
TRBJ1-4 TRBV6-5 . . CASRVPGHEKLFF TGTGCCAGCAGGGTGCCAGGGCATGAAAAACTGTTTTTT
TRBJ2-7 TRBV19 . . CASSLQGGETYEQYF TGTGCCAGTAGCCTACAGGGAGGGGAGACCTACGAGCAGTACTTC
TRBJ1-5 TRBV27 . . CASSLTSTASNQPQHF TGTGCCAGCAGTCTTACTTCTACAGCTAGCAATCAGCCCCAGCATTTT
TRBJ2-1 TRBV25-1 . . CATSPGFSSYNEQFF TGTGCCACCAGCCCAGGGTTTAGCTCCTACAATGAGCAGTTCTTC
TRBJ1-2 TRBV4-3 . . CASSQELYTGGGGGYTF TGCGCCAGCAGCCAAGAGCTTTACACGGGGGGAGGTGGTGGCTACACCTTC
TRBJ1-1 TRBV10-1 few . CASTDSKNTEAFF TGCGCCAGCACCGACAGCAAGAACACTGAAGCTTTCTTT
TRBJ1-5 TRBV2 . TRBD1 CASSKDRAGQPQHF TGTGCCAGCAGCAAGGACAGGGCGGGTCAGCCCCAGCATTTT
TRBJ1-2 TRBV20-1 . . CSASGSGAVGYGYTF TGCAGTGCTAGTGGTTCAGGGGCGGTCGGCTATGGCTACACCTTC
TRBJ1-3 TRBV15 . . CATSRQGLITGNTIYF TGTGCCACCAGCAGACAGGGTTTAATCACTGGAAACACCATATATTTT
TRBJ1-3 TRBV7-9 once . CASSLYSGNTIYF TGTGCCAGCAGCTTATACTCTGGAAACACCATATATTTT
TRBJ2-6 TRBV30 . TRBD1 CAWRVGGGSGANVLTF TGTGCCTGGAGGGTAGGGGGCGGATCTGGGGCCAACGTCCTGACTTTC
TRBJ1-5 TRBV6-6 once TRBD1 CASSRDRGYQPQHF TGTGCCAGCAGTCGGGACAGGGGGTATCAGCCCCAGCATTTT
TRBJ1-6 TRBV4-3 once . CASSRQSSYNSPLHF TGCGCCAGCAGCCGACAGAGCTCCTATAATTCACCCCTCCACTTT
TRBJ1-4 TRBV18 . . CASSKTVATNEKLFF TGTGCCAGCTCGAAGACAGTTGCAACTAATGAAAAACTGTTTTTT
TRBJ2-5 TRBV7-9 . TRBD2 CASRPTPGGTSGYQETQYF TGTGCCAGCAGGCCGACACCGGGGGGGACTAGCGGTTACCAAGAGACCCAGTACTTC
TRBJ1-5 TRBV5-1 . . CASHPGDLSNQPQHF TGCGCCAGTCACCCGGGGGACCTTAGCAATCAGCCCCAGCATTTT
TRBJ2-7 TRBV9 . TRBD2 CASSGGLAYEQYF TGTGCCAGCAGCGGCGGACTAGCCTACGAGCAGTACTTC
TRBJ1-1 TRBV24-1 once . CATSDPTTGTTEAFF TGTGCCACCAGTGACCCTACCACAGGGACCACTGAAGCTTTCTTT
TRBJ1-1 TRBV4-1 . TRBD1 CASSPGQGARTEAFF TGCGCCAGCAGCCCGGGACAGGGGGCGCGGACTGAAGCTTTCTTT
TRBJ1-1 TRBV7-9 . TRBD1 CASSLGTGREAFF TGTGCCAGCAGCTTAGGGACAGGTCGTGAAGCTTTCTTT
TRBJ2-5 TRBV18 . . CASSPRRQHQETQYF TGTGCCAGCTCACCACGGAGACAGCACCAAGAGACCCAGTACTTC
TRBJ1-1 TRBV7-2 . . CASSSGLGMNTEAFF TGTGCCAGCAGCTCAGGGTTGGGGATGAACACTGAAGCTTTCTTT